The 30 T cell receptor beta chains presented below share a single source sample, sequenced in a study of beta chain features in type 1 diabetes. Sequenced material consisted of expressed TCRB transcripts (all of the isolated RNA was reverse transcribed). The table came from immunoSEQ multiplex PCR; TCRdb's copy has only in-frame clones and leaves some out. Of over 150,000 clones listed, 6.5% to 10% are singletons. Antigens for these TCRs are unknown. Regarding the study as a whole: Moderate yet significant TCRB CDR3 shortening was seen in Type 1 diabetes patients in all four CD4+ subsets.

Material for sequencing was central memory CD4+ T cells from blood. The receptors shown here come from a woman aged 18 to 35 with type 1 diabetes.

V gene TRBV6-1 combines with J gene TRBJ2-2; D gene unclear. The ends were cut back, 5 bases at V and 5 bases at J, with 15 bases in the middle. Germline CDR1 and CDR2: MNHNS and SASEGT. The CDR3 loop spans 15 amino acids. The CDR3 nucleotides read TGTGCCAGCAGTCTAGGTCGTTCTCGGACCGGGGAGCTGTTTTTT. This encodes CASSLGRSRTGELFF.

The V gene is TRBV5-1, the J gene TRBJ2-3, with a possible D match to TRBD1 (7 bases). This CDR3 has 17 residues. Trimming stripped 3 bases from V and 6 bases from J, with 23 bases between. CDR1 is SGHRS, CDR2 YFSETQ, per germline. The chain's CDR3 is CASSYLPRGDGTDTQYF. The DNA for the CDR3 is TGCGCCAGCAGCTATCTACCCAGGGGGGATGGGACGGATACGCAGTATTTT.

The chain uses TRBV7-6 and TRBJ2-1; D is perhaps TRBD1 (5 bases). V lost 5 bases and J 12 bases, leaving 17 bases between the germline ends. Germline V gene sequence: CDR1 SGHVS, CDR2 FNYEAQ. This CDR3 contains 13 residues. CDR3 DNA: TGTGCCAGCAGCAAGCTAGGGGAACTCAGGCAGTTCTTC. Amino acid sequence: CASSKLGELRQFF.

This clone was picked up a small number of times. The chain couples TRBV30 to TRBJ2-7; TRBD2 matches at 8 bases. CDR1 and CDR2 from the germline V gene are GTSNPN and SVGIG (reference sequence). This CDR3 contains 13 residues. J lost 2 bases, V lost 6 bases, and 6 bases had no gene match. CDR3 residues: CACSGGHTYEQYF. CDR3 sequence (DNA): TGTGCCTGCAGCGGGGGCCATACCTACGAGCAGTACTTC.

The CDR3 sequence is CASSLSPTSGSPLHF. The CDR3 DNA sequence: TGTGCCAGCAGCTTAAGCCCTACAAGCGGTTCACCCCTCCACTTT. The chain joins TRBV7-2 to TRBJ1-6, with D unresolved. This CDR3 contains 15 residues. Trimming removed 2 bases at V and 9 bases at J, with 14 bases between. Germline V gene lookup returns CDR1 SGHTA and CDR2 FQGNSA.

This clone has only a few counts. The identical CDR3 is also encoded by other nucleotide sequences in the sample. The chain recombines TRBV18 with TRBJ2-2, with D possibly being TRBD1 (5 bases). Looked up from germline, CDR1 is KGHSH and CDR2 is LQKENI. V lost 3 bases to trimming and J lost 1 base, with 6 bases between them. CDR3 length: 14 amino acids. The CDR3 coding sequence is TGTGCCAGCTCACCCGACAGGAACACCGGGGAGCTGTTTTTT. Its translation: CASSPDRNTGELFF.

V is TRBV27 and J is TRBJ2-2; the match to TRBD2 covers 10 bases. The CDR3 sequence is 18 residues long. The ends lost 7 bases at V and 4 bases at J; junction bases unmatched: 15. Germline V gene sequence: CDR1 MNHEY, CDR2 SMNVEV (reference sequence). DNA for the CDR3: TGTGCCAGCACCCTAGCGGGAGCGACCGTAGTGGTCACCGGGGAGCTGTTTTTT. Translation gives CASTLAGATVVVTGELFF.

This clone came up a few times. The rearrangement links TRBV11-3 to TRBJ2-1; possibly TRBD1 for D (6 bases). Germline V lookup: CDR1 SGHNT, CDR2 YENEEA. The CDR3 covers 14 residues. V lost 4 bases and J 8 bases, leaving 15 bases between the germline ends. The CDR3 loop is CASSSGQLGDEQFF. Written as DNA, the CDR3 is TGTGCCAGCAGCTCGGGACAACTAGGGGATGAGCAGTTCTTC.

V gene TRBV30 combines with J gene TRBJ2-3; weak D call: TRBD1 (5 bases). Trimming cost V 0 bases and J 3 bases, with 10 bases left between them. The CDR3 is made up of 14 amino acids. Germline V gene lookup returns CDR1 GTSNPN and CDR2 SVGIG (reference sequence). CDR3 sequence (DNA): TGTGCCTGGAGTGTGAAATCAGGGACAGATACGCAGTATTTT. Translated: CAWSVKSGTDTQYF.

For the CDR3, the DNA is TGTGCCGCCAGGCAGGGAGGGACTGAAGCTTTCTTT. Protein product: CAARQGGTEAFF. The V and J genes are TRBV10-3 and TRBJ1-1; TRBD1 might be the D (5 bases). V lost 11 bases, J lost 5 bases, and 15 bases lay in between. The CDR3 has 12 residues. The V gene's germline CDR1 is ENHRY and CDR2 SYGVKD.

This clone was observed a few times. The rearrangement uses TRBV6-6 and TRBJ1-2; 10 nucleotides match TRBD1. Germline CDR1 and CDR2: MNHNY and SVGAGI (reference sequence). The ends lost 5 bases at V and 9 bases at J; junction bases unmatched: 3. The CDR3 covers 12 residues. CDR3 residues: CASSPGQGRYTF. As DNA, the CDR3 is TGTGCCAGCAGTCCGGGACAGGGGCGCTACACCTTC.

This rearrangement joins TRBV4-1 to TRBJ2-3, with a tentative D call TRBD1 (5 bases). Germline loops: CDR1 MGHRA, CDR2 YSYEKL. This CDR3 has 14 amino acids. Trimming removed 3 bases at V and 0 bases at J, with 7 bases between. The CDR3 nucleotides are TGCGCCAGCAGCCAGCAGGGAAGCACAGATACGCAGTATTTT. It yields the protein CASSQQGSTDTQYF.

The chain carries TRBV19 and TRBJ1-6; D is possibly TRBD1 (5 bases). Trimming took off 5 bases at V and 10 bases at J, with 15 bases between the two ends. Per the germline V gene, CDR1 is LNHDA and CDR2 is SQIVND (reference sequence). This CDR3 is built from 14 residues. CDR3 sequence (DNA): TGTGCCAGTAGTGGAGACAGTGGGTCCTCACCCCTCCACTTT. Translating gives CASSGDSGSSPLHF. The full variable domain, in which reference TRBV19 and TRBJ1-6 provide the parts outside the CDR3, is DGGITQSPKYLFRKEGQNVTLSCEQNLNHDAMYWYRQDPGQGLRLIYYSQIVNDFQKGDIAEGYSVSREKKESFPLTVTSAQKNPTAFYLCASSGDSGSSPLHFGNGTRLTVT.

The chain recombines TRBV4-3 with TRBJ1-2; D ambiguous. Per germline, CDR1 LGHNA and CDR2 YSLEER. The CDR3 consists of 15 residues. V was shortened by 4 bases and J by 6 bases, with 18 bases between the two germline ends. The CDR3 spells CASSPGPQPRDGYTF. The CDR3, as DNA: TGCGCCAGCAGCCCCGGGCCACAACCGAGGGATGGCTACACCTTC.

The CDR3 reads CATSRPGQGGYHGYTF. For the CDR3, the DNA is TGTGCCACCAGCAGACCCGGACAGGGAGGGTATCATGGCTACACCTTC. The V call is TRBV15, the J call TRBJ1-2, with 8 bases identical to TRBD1. Trimming cost V 2 bases and J 6 bases; bases outside gene matches: 11. The CDR3 runs 16 residues. Germline V gives CDR1 LNHNV, CDR2 YYDKDF (reference sequence).

CDR3 loop: CASSVAPGSTIGTGELFF. CDR3 bases: TGTGCCAGCAGCGTAGCCCCGGGATCTACAATTGGCACCGGGGAGCTGTTTTTT. The gene calls are TRBV9 and TRBJ2-2; maybe TRBD2 (5 bases). Trimming removed 0 bases at V and 4 bases at J, with 19 bases between. CDR3 length equals 18 residues. The germline gives CDR1 SGDLS, CDR2 YYNGEE.

The V gene is TRBV5-6, the J gene TRBJ2-5; D call uncertain. The CDR3 totals 14 residues. The V gene lost 0 bases and the J gene lost 5 bases, with 11 bases spanning the gap. Per the germline V gene, CDR1 is SGHDT and CDR2 is YYEEEE. CDR3 region: CASSLGPNMETQYF. In DNA form, the CDR3 reads TGTGCCAGCAGCTTGGGGCCCAATATGGAGACCCAGTACTTC.

This clone appeared a few times. The genes are TRBV5-6 and TRBJ2-5, with 10 bases that match TRBD2. The CDR3 is made up of 17 amino acids. Germline assignment: CDR1 SGHDT and CDR2 YYEEEE. J gave up 4 bases and V 1 base, and 10 bases lay outside the gene matches. The CDR3 DNA reads as TGTGCCAGCAGCTTGTGGGGCGGAACTAGCGGGATAGAGACCCAGTACTTC. This translates into CASSLWGGTSGIETQYF.

This clone occurred a few times. The rearrangement links TRBV19 to TRBJ1-3; D gene unclear. The CDR3 covers 15 residues. The V gene's germline CDR1 is LNHDA and CDR2 SQIVND (reference sequence). Deletions cut 8 bases from V and 1 base from J, with 15 bases between. The CDR3 spells CASRHSSPSGNTIYF. The DNA of the CDR3 is TGTGCCAGTCGGCACAGCAGTCCTTCTGGAAACACCATATATTTT.

Judged by abundance, this clone is medium-sized (0.01 to 0.1%). V and J are TRBV28 and TRBJ2-5; D is perhaps TRBD1 (6 bases). V was clipped by 4 bases and J by 2 bases, with 11 bases between them. The CDR3 is made up of 14 amino acids. CDR1 MDHEN and CDR2 SYDVKM come from the germline V gene. The CDR3 loop reads CASSSPDRQETQYF. The CDR3 DNA follows: TGTGCCAGCAGTTCCCCGGACAGACAAGAGACCCAGTACTTC.

This clone has only a few counts. This rearrangement joins TRBV27 to TRBJ2-5; D unresolved. In germline, CDR1 is MNHEY, CDR2 SMNVEV (reference sequence). With 7 bases removed from V and 13 bases from J, the gap between germline ends came to 19 bases. This CDR3 spans 12 amino acids. The chain's CDR3 is CASTSSGLVLYF. CDR3 DNA: TGTGCCAGCACCAGTTCTGGGCTGGTACTGTACTTC.

The CDR3: CASSSAGTGVSYEQYF. The CDR3 DNA is TGTGCCAGCAGCAGTGCCGGGACAGGGGTTTCCTACGAGCAGTACTTC. The rearrangement links TRBV11-1 to TRBJ2-7, with 10 bases aligning to TRBD1. This CDR3 spans 16 amino acids. Trimming removed 5 bases from V and 1 base from J; junction bases left unmatched: 8. Germline V gives CDR1 SGHAT, CDR2 FQDESV (reference sequence). Filled out from reference TRBV11-1 and TRBJ2-7, the complete variable domain reads EAEVAQSPRYKITEKSQAVAFWCDPISGHATLYWYRQILGQGPELLVQFQDESVVDDSQLPKDRFSAERLKGVDSTLKIQPAELGDSAMYLCASSSAGTGVSYEQYFGPGTRLTVT.

This clone showed up just a few times. This chain connects TRBV30 to TRBJ2-1, with 11 positions matching TRBD1. Trimming took 6 bases from V and 4 from J; bases not matched to a gene: 2. The CDR3 has 13 residues. Germline assignment: CDR1 GTSNPN and CDR2 SVGIG (reference sequence). Written as DNA, the CDR3 is TGTGCCTGTGGACAGGGGGCTTACAATGAGCAGTTCTTC. Its protein is CACGQGAYNEQFF.

This chain connects TRBV15 to TRBJ2-4; no clear D. The germline V gene has CDR1 LNHNV and CDR2 YYDKDF (reference sequence). Between the trimmed V and J ends, which lost 0 bases and 2 bases, there was a span of 2 bases. The CDR3 is 13 residues long. CDR3 DNA: TGTGCCACCAGCAGAGACACCAAAAACATTCAGTACTTC. This encodes CATSRDTKNIQYF.

This clone was detected only a few times. The chain recombines TRBV29-1 with TRBJ2-1; 10 bases agree with TRBD2. Germline lookup yields CDR1 SQVTM and CDR2 ANQGSEA. The CDR3 spans 17 residues. Unmatched junction bases numbered 9, after V lost 4 bases and J lost 0 bases. CDR3 in DNA: TGCAGCGTTGTCTGGTTTAGCGGGGGGAGCTCCTACAATGAGCAGTTCTTC. Amino acids: CSVVWFSGGSSYNEQFF.

This clone was counted only a few times. The chain has TRBV2 and TRBJ2-1; 8 nucleotides align to TRBD2. The CDR3 is 14 residues long. CDR1 SNHLY and CDR2 FYNNEI come from the germline V gene. V shed 6 bases, J shed 7 bases, and the junction held 8 bases outside the gene matches. CDR3 sequence reads: CASSGTRAPNEQFF. The CDR3 bases are TGTGCCAGCAGCGGGACTAGGGCCCCAAATGAGCAGTTCTTC.

In regard to this clone: The DNA is omitted, as the CDR3 cannot be located on it reliably, and the CDR3 follows TCRdb's listing. The gene calls are TRBV30 and TRBJ2-1; the table calls TRBD2, which could not be checked here. Counting both end residues, the CDR3 totals 13 amino acids. Germline values: CDR1 GTSNPN, CDR2 SVGIG (reference sequence). The CDR3 spells CAWSVLLYNEQFF.

This clone turned up a few times. The gene calls are TRBV10-3 and TRBJ2-5, with D tentatively TRBD2 (7 bases). CDR1 is ENHRY and CDR2 is SYGVKD in the germline V gene. The V gene lost 6 bases and the J gene lost 5 bases, with 13 bases spanning the gap. CDR3 length: 13 residues. CDR3 residues: CAISLGGRETQYF. The DNA for the CDR3 is TGTGCCATCAGCCTCGGGGGGCGGGAGACCCAGTACTTC.

This clone was counted once. The chain links TRBV28 to TRBJ2-7, with 7 bases matching TRBD2. This CDR3 is built from 16 residues. Germline V CDR1 and CDR2: MDHEN, SYDVKM. V lost 5 bases to trimming and J lost 2 bases; unmatched junction nucleotides: 12. The CDR3 sequence: CASSTFGGSTTYEQYF. CDR3 in DNA: TGTGCCAGCAGTACTTTTGGCGGGAGTACAACCTACGAGCAGTACTTC.

This clone was seen more than once but under ten times. This chain links TRBV7-9 with TRBJ2-7; 9 bases map to TRBD2. V shed 2 bases and J 4 bases; nucleotides not matched to a gene: 18. This CDR3 comprises 19 residues. The germline CDR1 and CDR2 sequences are SEHNR and FQNEAQ (reference sequence). CDR3 sequence: CASSLQYDLREGHRYEQYF. The CDR3, as DNA: TGTGCCAGCAGCTTACAATATGACTTGCGGGAGGGCCATCGGTACGAGCAGTACTTC.